The 32 T cell receptor beta chains below were found in one sample sequenced in a study of cytomegalovirus exposure and HLA in healthy donors. Both 60 Vbeta primers and 13 Jbeta primers went into the PCR. Data came from immunoSEQ multiplex PCR; TCRdb stores just in-frame clones and leaves some out. The table records about 110,000 clones, around 80% of them present only once. Sequencing was carried out using PBMCs. Source of these receptors: a man between 40 and 49 years old in good health and CMV-seronegative.

This chain links TRBV2 with TRBJ1-1; D gene unclear. This CDR3 is built from 14 residues. The germline CDR1 and CDR2 sequences are SNHLY and FYNNEI. V was clipped by 1 base and J by 4 bases, with 10 bases between them. The CDR3 DNA sequence: TGTGCCAGCAGTGAAGAGGTCGGAGTCACTGAAGCTTTCTTT. It is translated as CASSEEVGVTEAFF.

The CDR3 protein is CASSPGLAGEQETQYF. The CDR3 coding sequence is TGTGCCAGCAGCCCCGGACTAGCGGGGGAACAAGAGACCCAGTACTTC. V is TRBV5-8 and J is TRBJ2-5, with TRBD2 matching over 13 bases. The V and J ends lost 4 bases and 2 bases, in that order; junction bases with no gene match: 5. The CDR3 extends over 16 amino acids. Germline CDR1 reads SGHTS; CDR2 reads YDEGEE.

The V gene is TRBV7-6, the J gene TRBJ2-7, with 9 bases that match TRBD2. The CDR3 length is 14 residues. Looked up from germline, CDR1 is SGHVS and CDR2 is FNYEAQ. Trimming took 7 bases from V and 3 from J; bases not matched to a gene: 7. The CDR3 loop is CASKEERGDYEQYF. The CDR3 DNA sequence: TGTGCCAGCAAAGAAGAGCGGGGGGACTACGAGCAGTACTTC.

This chain uses TRBV2 with TRBJ2-5, with 7 bases matching TRBD2. CDR1 and CDR2 (germline): SNHLY, FYNNEI. This CDR3 comprises 14 residues. V was clipped by 6 bases and J by 4 bases; unmatched bases: 8. The CDR3 loop reads CASSGAGNGETQYF. The CDR3 DNA sequence: TGTGCCAGCAGCGGAGCGGGGAATGGAGAGACCCAGTACTTC.

This chain connects TRBV7-9 to TRBJ2-3; possibly TRBD2 for D (5 bases). CDR3 length equals 17 residues. Between the trimmed V and J ends, which lost 1 base and 3 bases, there was a span of 17 bases. The germline gives CDR1 SEHNR, CDR2 FQNEAQ (reference sequence). In nucleotides, the CDR3 is TGTGCCAGCAGCTTAGATTTACATCCTGGGGAGACAGATACGCAGTATTTT. Translating it yields CASSLDLHPGETDTQYF. Drawing the rest from reference TRBV7-9 and TRBJ2-3, the complete variable domain is DTGVSQNPRHKITKRGQNVTFRCDPISEHNRLYWYRQTLGQGPEFLTYFQNEAQLEKSRLLSDRFSAERPKGSFSTLEIQRTEQGDSAMYLCASSLDLHPGETDTQYFGPGTRLTVL.

V usage is TRBV9 and J usage is TRBJ2-3, with TRBD2 identical over 10 bases. The CDR3 covers 15 residues. With 1 base clipped from V and 1 base from J, the junction kept 0 bases outside the gene matches. The germline CDR1 and CDR2 sequences are SGDLS and YYNGEE. The CDR3 reads CASSVLAGGTDTQYF. DNA for the CDR3: TGTGCCAGCAGCGTACTAGCGGGGGGCACAGATACGCAGTATTTT. The entire variable domain, with the rest obtained from reference TRBV9 and TRBJ2-3, is as follows: DSGVTQTPKHLITATGQRVTLRCSPRSGDLSVYWYQQSLDQGLQFLIQYYNGEERAKGNILERFSAQQFPDLHSELNLSSLELGDSALYFCASSVLAGGTDTQYFGPGTRLTVL.

This clone was observed a single time. The J gene is TRBJ2-7, the V gene TRBV5-6, with TRBD1 matching 8 bases. The V and J ends lost 1 base and 2 bases, in that order; junction bases with no gene match: 8. Germline V gene lookup returns CDR1 SGHDT and CDR2 YYEEEE. The CDR3 runs 16 residues. The CDR3: CASSLWFGDRTYEQYF. CDR3 sequence (DNA): TGTGCCAGCAGCTTGTGGTTCGGGGACAGGACCTACGAGCAGTACTTC.

The J gene is TRBJ2-7, the V gene TRBV4-2, with unresolved D. The CDR3 runs 14 residues. Germline V gene sequence: CDR1 LGHNA, CDR2 YNFKEQ. With 1 base removed from V and 2 bases from J, the gap between germline ends came to 9 bases. The CDR3 here is CASSQVKEAYEQYF. In DNA, the CDR3 is TGTGCCAGCAGCCAAGTCAAAGAGGCCTACGAGCAGTACTTC.

Only a few counts were recorded for this clone. This sequence joins TRBV19 and TRBJ2-5; 9 nucleotides align to TRBD1. The CDR3 spans 15 residues. Germline lookup yields CDR1 LNHDA and CDR2 SQIVND (reference sequence). The trim removed 0 bases at V and 3 bases at J, leaving 2 bases unmatched. DNA of the CDR3: TGTGCCAGTAGTATAGAGACAGGGGGAAAAGAGACCCAGTACTTC. This encodes CASSIETGGKETQYF.

The chain carries TRBV7-9 and TRBJ2-7; 9 bases match TRBD1. Losses at the gene ends were 4 bases for V and 5 bases for J; bases not matched to a gene: 15. The CDR3 length is 17 residues. Germline CDR1 reads SEHNR; CDR2 reads FQNEAQ (reference sequence). CDR3 in amino acids: CASSSPVTGGGIDEQYF. CDR3 coding DNA: TGTGCCAGCAGCTCCCCGGTAACAGGGGGCGGGATCGACGAGCAGTACTTC.

This clone was recorded a few times. The genes are TRBV29-1 and TRBJ2-3; TRBD1 agrees at 8 bases. With V trimmed by 8 bases and J by 3 bases, 10 bases remained unmatched. Looked up from germline, CDR1 is SQVTM and CDR2 is ANQGSEA. The CDR3 spans 14 residues. This chain's CDR3 is CSFRGRGGTDTQYF. The CDR3 DNA reads TGCAGCTTCAGGGGGCGCGGAGGAACAGATACGCAGTATTTT.

The chain recombines TRBV25-1 with TRBJ2-7; 8 bases line up with TRBD2. J lost 5 bases, V lost 4 bases, and 1 base had no gene match. Germline-derived CDR1 and CDR2 are MGHDK and SYGVNS. This CDR3 spans 12 amino acids. This chain's CDR3 is CASSAGGDEQYF. In nucleotides, the CDR3 is TGTGCCAGCAGTGCGGGGGGGGACGAGCAGTACTTC.

The chain couples TRBV5-1 to TRBJ1-3; D is undetermined. In germline, CDR1 is SGHRS, CDR2 YFSETQ. V dropped 4 bases and J dropped 0 bases, with 8 bases sitting between them. The CDR3 consists of 14 residues. The CDR3 is CASSVTGSGNTIYF. The CDR3 region has the DNA TGCGCCAGCAGCGTTACGGGCTCTGGAAACACCATATATTTT.

The rearrangement links TRBV5-1 to TRBJ2-3; 10 bases match TRBD2. The germline V gene encodes CDR1 SGHRS and CDR2 YFSETQ. Trimming cost V 2 bases and J 1 base; bases outside gene matches: 4. The CDR3 has 16 residues. The CDR3 coding sequence is TGCGCCAGCAGCTTAGCGGGGGGGAAAGGCACAGATACGCAGTATTTT. Translated, it gives CASSLAGGKGTDTQYF.

This chain connects TRBV6-5 to TRBJ2-7, with D perhaps TRBD1 (6 bases). The CDR3 loop spans 13 amino acids. CDR1 and CDR2 from the germline V gene are MNHEY and SVGAGI. Between the trimmed V and J ends, which lost 2 bases and 2 bases, there was a span of 7 bases. The CDR3, as DNA: TGTGCCAGCAGTTACGGGGACACCTACGAGCAGTACTTC. Its translation is CASSYGDTYEQYF.

This clone was seen only a few times. The chain is built from TRBV9 and TRBJ2-5; D is possibly TRBD1 (5 bases). The CDR3 is 15 residues long. Germline V gene sequence: CDR1 SGDLS, CDR2 YYNGEE. V was trimmed by 0 bases and J by 3 bases, leaving 12 bases between them. CDR3 in amino acids: CASSVVPGWEETQYF. In DNA form, the CDR3 reads TGTGCCAGCAGCGTAGTTCCAGGGTGGGAAGAGACCCAGTACTTC.

This clone was picked up one time. This chain uses TRBV2 with TRBJ1-4, with D unresolved. The CDR3 runs 16 residues. V was cut by 2 bases and J by 5 bases, with 15 bases left in between. In germline, CDR1 is SNHLY, CDR2 FYNNEI. This chain's CDR3 is CASSEILPYMNEKLFF. CDR3 nucleotides: TGTGCCAGCAGTGAAATCCTTCCCTATATGAATGAAAAACTGTTTTTT.

This clone was picked up a small number of times. The CDR3 is CASSPAPGAGELFF. In DNA, the CDR3 is TGTGCCAGCAGCCCCGCCCCGGGAGCGGGCGAGCTGTTTTTT. The chain links TRBV7-3 to TRBJ2-2, with a tentative D call TRBD2 (6 bases). The CDR3 consists of 14 residues. Germline V gives CDR1 SGHTA, CDR2 FQGTGA. V dropped 5 bases and J dropped 11 bases, with 18 bases sitting between them. The variable domain in full, completed from reference TRBV7-3 and TRBJ2-2, reads GAGVSQTPSNKVTEKGKYVELRCDPISGHTALYWYRQSLGQGPEFLIYFQGTGAADDSGLPNDRFFAVRPEGSVSTLKIQRTERGDSAVYLCASSPAPGAGELFFGEGSRLTVL.

V gene TRBV18 combines with J gene TRBJ1-5; D is perhaps TRBD1 (6 bases). In germline, CDR1 is KGHSH, CDR2 LQKENI. The CDR3 totals 16 residues. V lost 3 bases and J lost 0, with 12 bases in between. CDR3 DNA sequence: TGTGCCAGCTCACCGGCCTACAGGGATAGCAATCAGCCCCAGCATTTT. Amino acid sequence: CASSPAYRDSNQPQHF.

This clone was found a few times. J is TRBJ2-5 and V is TRBV7-3; 9 positions match TRBD2. Trimming took 2 bases from V and 6 from J; bases not matched to a gene: 7. The CDR3 runs to 15 residues. The V gene's germline CDR1 is SGHTA and CDR2 FQGTGA. Written as DNA, the CDR3 is TGTGCCAGCAGCTTAGGGGCGGGGGGGGGCCAGACCCAGTACTTC. Translated: CASSLGAGGGQTQYF.

V usage is TRBV18 and J usage is TRBJ2-7; the match to TRBD2 covers 15 bases. The V gene end was trimmed by 2 bases and the J gene end by 6 bases; junction bases not matched to a gene: 5. CDR1 KGHSH and CDR2 LQKENI come from the germline V gene. CDR3 length: 16 residues. The CDR3 region is CASSPGLAGGSSEQYF. The CDR3 coding sequence is TGTGCCAGCTCACCAGGACTAGCGGGGGGGTCCAGCGAGCAGTACTTC.

This clone was found a few times. The chain links TRBV5-6 to TRBJ2-1; 14 positions agree with TRBD2. The CDR3 runs 16 residues. Germline V gene sequence: CDR1 SGHDT, CDR2 YYEEEE. The J segment lost 8 bases and the V segment lost 2 bases, leaving 6 bases of the junction unmatched. The CDR3 nucleotides are TGTGCCAGCAGCTTTTATGGGACTAGCGGGGGCTATGAGCAGTTCTTC. It specifies CASSFYGTSGGYEQFF.

This clone occurred a few times. J is TRBJ1-4 and V is TRBV5-5; 10 bases agree with TRBD1. CDR3 length: 13 residues. The V gene end was trimmed by 4 bases and the J gene end by 11 bases; junction bases not matched to a gene: 5. Germline CDR1 reads SGHKS; CDR2 reads YYEKEE (reference sequence). Here the CDR3 reads CASSLSDRGKLFF. The CDR3 bases are TGTGCCAGCAGCCTTTCGGACAGGGGGAAACTGTTTTTT.

The chain links TRBV29-1 to TRBJ1-2; 7 bases align to TRBD1. V lost 5 bases, J lost 3 bases, and 9 bases stayed unmatched. This CDR3 spans 14 amino acids. The germline V gene has CDR1 SQVTM and CDR2 ANQGSEA. The CDR3 here is CSVRKGGGDYGYTF. The CDR3, as DNA: TGCAGCGTTCGAAAAGGGGGCGGTGACTATGGCTACACCTTC.

Only one count was recorded for this clone. The chain employs TRBV4-2 and TRBJ2-7; D perhaps matches TRBD2 (5 bases). Trimming removed 1 base at V and 1 base at J, with 14 bases between. Germline lookup yields CDR1 LGHNA and CDR2 YNFKEQ. The CDR3 loop spans 16 amino acids. CDR3 sequence: CASSQGVTSGSYEQYF. The CDR3 region has the DNA TGTGCCAGCAGCCAAGGGGTTACCAGCGGTTCCTACGAGCAGTACTTC.

The rearrangement joins TRBV12-1 to TRBJ2-1; the table assigns TRBD1, which was not confirmed against the DNA. TRBV12-1 is recorded as a pseudogene. The CDR3 runs to 16 residues. The CDR3 sequence: CASSCHGRGLEGEQFF. The CDR3 nucleotides are TGTGCCAGCAGCTGCCATGGCAGGGGGCTTGAAGGTGAGCAGTTCTTC.

V is TRBV4-1 and J is TRBJ2-3, with 14 bases lining up with TRBD2. V shed 6 bases and J 11 bases; nucleotides not matched to a gene: 10. Per germline, CDR1 MGHRA and CDR2 YSYEKL. This CDR3 contains 15 residues. The CDR3 sequence: CASRQTSGGVYGQYF. The CDR3 bases are TGCGCCAGCAGACAGACTAGCGGGGGGGTATATGGGCAGTATTTT.

The V gene is TRBV5-1, the J gene TRBJ2-3, with TRBD2 matching over 16 bases. V lost 3 bases and J lost 7; bases outside the gene matches: 11. The CDR3 spans 18 residues. Looked up from germline, CDR1 is SGHRS and CDR2 is YFSETQ. The CDR3 loop is CASSSGTSGGAGGYTQYF. The CDR3 nucleotides are TGCGCCAGCAGCTCCGGGACTAGCGGGGGGGCCGGGGGGTATACGCAGTATTTT.

This rearrangement joins TRBV6-5 to TRBJ2-5, with D tentatively TRBD2 (6 bases). This CDR3 contains 15 residues. In germline, CDR1 is MNHEY, CDR2 SVGAGI. The V end lost 5 bases, the J end lost 6 bases, and 19 bases lay between the germline ends. The CDR3 here is CASSPRREWRQTQYF. As DNA, the CDR3 is TGTGCCAGCAGTCCCCGACGGGAGTGGCGCCAGACCCAGTACTTC.

The rearrangement links TRBV13 to TRBJ2-3, with 7 bases matching TRBD1. Germline values: CDR1 PRHDT, CDR2 FYEKMQ (reference sequence). The V gene end was trimmed by 1 base and the J gene end by 1 base; junction bases not matched to a gene: 17. This CDR3 has 20 amino acids. As DNA, the CDR3 is TGTGCCAGCAGCTTAGAGTCCCGACAGGGCCTCCTACTACGCACAGATACGCAGTATTTT. Amino acids: CASSLESRQGLLLRTDTQYF.

This clone was seen more than once but under ten times. The V call is TRBV4-2, the J call TRBJ2-3, with 10 bases that match TRBD2. The CDR3 totals 15 residues. From germline, CDR1 is LGHNA and CDR2 YNFKEQ. With V trimmed by 3 bases and J by 4 bases, 4 bases remained unmatched. The CDR3: CASSQSTSGSDTQYF. The CDR3 DNA reads as TGTGCCAGCAGCCAGTCGACTAGCGGGTCAGATACGCAGTATTTT.

This clone came up once. This chain connects TRBV15 to TRBJ2-3; a weak D match, TRBD2 (6 bases). Per the germline V gene, CDR1 is LNHNV and CDR2 is YYDKDF (reference sequence). The V gene lost 3 bases and the J gene lost 2 bases, with 12 bases spanning the gap. The CDR3 extends over 15 amino acids. CDR3 coding DNA: TGTGCCACCAGCAGCGGGTGGGAGGTCACAGATACGCAGTATTTT. Encoded protein: CATSSGWEVTDTQYF.